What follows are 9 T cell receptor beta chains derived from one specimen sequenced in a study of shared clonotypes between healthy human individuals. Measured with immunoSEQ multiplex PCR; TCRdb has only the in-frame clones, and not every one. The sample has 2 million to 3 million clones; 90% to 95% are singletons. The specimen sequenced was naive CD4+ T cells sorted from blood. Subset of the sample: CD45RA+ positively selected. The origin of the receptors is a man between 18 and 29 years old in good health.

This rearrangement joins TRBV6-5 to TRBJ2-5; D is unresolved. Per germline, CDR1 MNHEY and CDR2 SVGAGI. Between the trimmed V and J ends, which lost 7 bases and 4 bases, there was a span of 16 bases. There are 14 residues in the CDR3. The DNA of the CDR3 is TGTGCCAGCAAATTCGTGGAGAAGGGAGAGACCCAGTACTTC. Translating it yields CASKFVEKGETQYF.

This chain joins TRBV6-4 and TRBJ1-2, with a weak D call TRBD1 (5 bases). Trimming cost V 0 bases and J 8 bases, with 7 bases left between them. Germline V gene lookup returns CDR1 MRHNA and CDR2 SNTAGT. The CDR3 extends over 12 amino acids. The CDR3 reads CASSDSRTGYTF. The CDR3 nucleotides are TGTGCCAGCAGTGACTCAAGGACAGGCTACACCTTC.

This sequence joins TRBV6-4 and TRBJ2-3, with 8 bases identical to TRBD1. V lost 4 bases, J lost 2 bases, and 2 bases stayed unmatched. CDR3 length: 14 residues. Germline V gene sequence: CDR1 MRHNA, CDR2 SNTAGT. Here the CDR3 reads CASSAQGDTDTQYF. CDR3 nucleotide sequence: TGTGCCAGCAGTGCACAGGGGGACACAGATACGCAGTATTTT.

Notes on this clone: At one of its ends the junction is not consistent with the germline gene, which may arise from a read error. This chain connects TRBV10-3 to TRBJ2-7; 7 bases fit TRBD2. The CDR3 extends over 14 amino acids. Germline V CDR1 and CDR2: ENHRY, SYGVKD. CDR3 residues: CAISSAGDSYEQYF. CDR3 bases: TGTGCGATCAGCTCTGCGGGGGACTCCTACGAGCAGTACTTC.

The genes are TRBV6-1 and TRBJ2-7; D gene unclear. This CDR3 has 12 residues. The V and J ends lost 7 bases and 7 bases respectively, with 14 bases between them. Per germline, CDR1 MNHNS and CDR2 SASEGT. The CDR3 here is CASTSFSWEQYF. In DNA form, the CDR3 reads TGTGCCAGCACTTCTTTTTCATGGGAGCAGTACTTC.

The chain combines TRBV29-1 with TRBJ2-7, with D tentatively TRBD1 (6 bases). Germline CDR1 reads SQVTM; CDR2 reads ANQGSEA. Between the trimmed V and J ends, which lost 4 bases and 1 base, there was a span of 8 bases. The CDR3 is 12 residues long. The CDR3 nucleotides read TGCAGCGTTGTCAGGGGATCCTACGAGCAGTACTTC. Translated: CSVVRGSYEQYF.

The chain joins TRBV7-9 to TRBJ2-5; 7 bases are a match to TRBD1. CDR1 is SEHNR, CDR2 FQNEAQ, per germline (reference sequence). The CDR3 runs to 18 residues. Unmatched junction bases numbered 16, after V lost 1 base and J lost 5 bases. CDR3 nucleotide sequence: TGTGCCAGCAGCTTAGGTGCTGGGCTGTGGGACAGTCTGGAGACCCAGTACTTC. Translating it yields CASSLGAGLWDSLETQYF. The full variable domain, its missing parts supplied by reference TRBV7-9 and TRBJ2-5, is DTGVSQNPRHKITKRGQNVTFRCDPISEHNRLYWYRQTLGQGPEFLTYFQNEAQLEKSRLLSDRFSAERPKGSFSTLEIQRTEQGDSAMYLCASSLGAGLWDSLETQYFGPGTRLLVL.

The CDR3 reads CASSDAGYTEAFF. In nucleotides, the CDR3 is TGTGCCAGCAGTGATGCAGGGTATACTGAAGCTTTCTTT. The rearrangement uses TRBV25-1 and TRBJ1-1, with D possibly TRBD1 on 5 matching bases. Germline V CDR1 and CDR2: MGHDK, SYGVNS. Trimming took 3 bases from V and 5 from J, leaving 10 bases between them. The CDR3 runs 13 residues.

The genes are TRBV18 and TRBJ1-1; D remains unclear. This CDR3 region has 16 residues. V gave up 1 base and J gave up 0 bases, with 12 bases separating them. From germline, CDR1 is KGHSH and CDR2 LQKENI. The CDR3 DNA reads TGTGCCAGCTCACCACGTACAGAGCTTATGAACACTGAAGCTTTCTTT. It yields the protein CASSPRTELMNTEAFF.